This T cell receptor beta chain was captured by sequencing in a study of radiation and T cells in renal cell carcinoma. Study summary: Nephrectomy followed 15 Gy stereotactic body radiation by 4 weeks.

Time point described: baseline pretreatment blood. Treatment in this sample: 15 Gy SBRT to primary tumor, nephrectomy 4 weeks later. After SBRT, blood was collected at 2 and 4 weeks, plus baseline. Clones were sequenced by immunoSEQ multiplex PCR, and TCRdb holds only the in-frame ones, with some missing. The sample shows 45,000 or so clones, roughly 83% of them seen only once. Study-level points and caveats: Without pretreatment biopsies, baseline tumor clonotype presence was undetermined. In blood, top tumor clones expanded by 2 weeks, shrinking by 4.

This CDR3 contains 16 residues. With V trimmed by 0 bases and J by 3 bases, 7 bases remained unmatched. The germline V gene encodes CDR1 SGHNT and CDR2 YYREEE (reference sequence). Worth noting for this clone: Its antigen remains unidentified.

The sample was blood, taken from a patient whose treatment included radiotherapy and nephrectomy. This TCR was recovered from a woman in her seventies with renal cell carcinoma. The rearrangement uses TRBV5-4 and TRBJ2-3, with 7 nucleotides matching TRBD1. The CDR3 region has the DNA TGTGCCAGCAGCTTGGTCTCAGGACAGGAGACAGATACGCAGTATTTT. This codes for CASSLVSGQETDTQYF.